This TCR beta chain is drawn from a study of OX40 agonist ivuxolimab in advanced cancers. Profiling relied on immunoSEQ multiplex PCR, and the TCRdb table lists in-frame clones only, not all of them. The sample shows just under 85,000 clones, 75% to 90% of them seen only once. The TCR comes from an adult with an advanced solid tumor such as melanoma, head and neck, liver or kidney cancer. This specimen was CD4+ or CD8+ T cells sorted from blood, taken in a trial of the OX40 agonist ivuxolimab.

The CDR3 DNA is TGTGCCAGTAGATTAACAGAGAGCTCCTACAATGAGCAGTTCTTC. Protein: CASRLTESSYNEQFF. J is TRBJ2-1 and V is TRBV19, with D unresolved. Trimming took 6 bases from V and 0 from J, leaving 12 bases between them. The CDR3 is made up of 15 amino acids. Germline V gene lookup returns CDR1 LNHDA and CDR2 SQIVND (reference sequence).